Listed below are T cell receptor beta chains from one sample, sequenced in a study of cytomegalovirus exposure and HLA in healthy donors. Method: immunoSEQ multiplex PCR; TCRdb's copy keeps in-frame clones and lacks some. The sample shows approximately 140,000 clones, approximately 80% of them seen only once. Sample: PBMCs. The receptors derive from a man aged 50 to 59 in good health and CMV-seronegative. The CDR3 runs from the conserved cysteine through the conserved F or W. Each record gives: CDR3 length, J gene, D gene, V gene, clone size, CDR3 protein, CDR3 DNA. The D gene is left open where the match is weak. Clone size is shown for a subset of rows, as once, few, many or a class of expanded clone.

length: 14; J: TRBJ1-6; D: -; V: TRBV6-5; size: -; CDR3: CASSYADSESPLHF; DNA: TGTGCCAGCAGTTACGCGGACAGTGAATCACCCCTCCACTTT
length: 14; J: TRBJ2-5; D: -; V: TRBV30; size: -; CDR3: CAWSVGGGEETQYF; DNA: TGTGCCTGGAGTGTAGGAGGCGGGGAAGAGACCCAGTACTTC
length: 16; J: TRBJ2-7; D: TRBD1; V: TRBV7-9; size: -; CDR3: CASSPDPGTGFHEQYF; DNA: TGTGCCAGCAGCCCGGACCCGGGGACAGGGTTCCACGAGCAGTACTTC
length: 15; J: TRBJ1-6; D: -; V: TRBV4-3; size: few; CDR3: CASSLQQGWNSPLHF; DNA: TGCGCCAGCAGCCTTCAACAGGGTTGGAATTCACCCCTCCACTTT
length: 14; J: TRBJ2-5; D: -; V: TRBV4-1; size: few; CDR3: CASSQVLAQETQYF; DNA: TGCGCCAGCAGCCAAGTTCTAGCGCAAGAGACCCAGTACTTC
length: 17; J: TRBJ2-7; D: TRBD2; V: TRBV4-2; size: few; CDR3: CASSKAYTGGITYEQYF; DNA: TGTGCCAGCAGCAAAGCCTATACGGGGGGTATCACCTACGAGCAGTACTTC
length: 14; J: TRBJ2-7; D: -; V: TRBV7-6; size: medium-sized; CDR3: CASSTGPLSYEQYF; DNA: TGTGCCAGCAGCACTGGGCCCCTATCCTACGAGCAGTACTTC
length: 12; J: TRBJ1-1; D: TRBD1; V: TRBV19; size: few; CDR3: CASSIRQGEAFF; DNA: TGTGCCAGTAGTATCAGACAGGGTGAAGCTTTCTTT
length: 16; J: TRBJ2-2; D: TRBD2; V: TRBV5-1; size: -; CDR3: CASSERSGVGTGELFF; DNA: TGCGCCAGCAGCGAACGAAGCGGGGTCGGCACCGGGGAGCTGTTTTTT
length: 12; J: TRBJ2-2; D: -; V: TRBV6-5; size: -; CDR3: CASSLLAGELFF; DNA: TGTGCCAGCAGCCTATTGGCCGGGGAGCTGTTTTTT
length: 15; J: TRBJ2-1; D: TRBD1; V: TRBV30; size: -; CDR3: CAWSLAQGAKNEQFF; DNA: TGTGCCTGGAGCCTGGCTCAGGGGGCTAAAAATGAGCAGTTCTTC
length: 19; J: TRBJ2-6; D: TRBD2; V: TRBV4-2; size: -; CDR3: CASSQGWLAGGSGANVLTF; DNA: TGTGCCAGCAGCCAAGGGTGGCTAGCGGGGGGCTCTGGGGCCAACGTCCTGACTTTC
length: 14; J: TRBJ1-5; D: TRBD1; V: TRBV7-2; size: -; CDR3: CASSPRQGGGAQHF; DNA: TGTGCCAGCAGCCCTCGACAGGGTGGCGGAGCCCAGCATTTT
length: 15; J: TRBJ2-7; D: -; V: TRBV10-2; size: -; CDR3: CASSETRASTYEQYF; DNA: TGCGCCAGCAGTGAGACCAGGGCCTCAACCTACGAGCAGTACTTC
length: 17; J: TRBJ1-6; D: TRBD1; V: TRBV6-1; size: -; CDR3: CASSQGTGTSYNSPLHF; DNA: TGTGCCAGCAGTCAAGGGACAGGGACATCCTATAATTCACCCCTCCACTTT
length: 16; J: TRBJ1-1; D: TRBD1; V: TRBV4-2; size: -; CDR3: CASSQDSGQLNTEAFF; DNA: TGTGCCAGCAGCCAAGATTCGGGACAGCTTAACACTGAAGCTTTCTTT
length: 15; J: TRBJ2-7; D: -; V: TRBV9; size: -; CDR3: CASSVEGQSLYEQYF; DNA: TGTGCCAGCAGCGTAGAAGGACAGTCCCTCTACGAGCAGTACTTC
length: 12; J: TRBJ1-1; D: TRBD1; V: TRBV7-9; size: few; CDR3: CASRAGGTEAFF; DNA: TGTGCCAGCAGGGCAGGGGGAACTGAAGCTTTCTTT
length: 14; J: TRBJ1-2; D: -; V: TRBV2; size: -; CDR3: CASSDAGWDYGYTF; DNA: TGTGCCAGCAGTGACGCGGGCTGGGACTATGGCTACACCTTC
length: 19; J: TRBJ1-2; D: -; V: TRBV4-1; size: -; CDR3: CASSQFQFFGQPTLYGYTF; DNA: TGCGCCAGCAGCCAATTCCAGTTCTTCGGACAACCCACCCTCTATGGCTACACCTTC
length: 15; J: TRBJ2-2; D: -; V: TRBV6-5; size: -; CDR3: CASLPGGSNTGELFF; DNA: TGTGCCAGCCTCCCCGGGGGTTCGAACACCGGGGAGCTGTTTTTT
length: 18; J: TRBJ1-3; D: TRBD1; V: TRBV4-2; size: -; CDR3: CASSQVNQAGGSGNTIYF; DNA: TGTGCCAGCAGCCAAGTTAACCAAGCAGGGGGCTCTGGAAACACCATATATTTT
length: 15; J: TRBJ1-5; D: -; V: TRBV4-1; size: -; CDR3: CASSPRRGVSQPQHF; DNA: TGCGCCAGCAGCCCCCGACGCGGGGTAAGTCAGCCCCAGCATTTT
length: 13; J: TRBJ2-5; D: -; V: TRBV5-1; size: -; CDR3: CASTLLRGETQYF; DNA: TGCGCCAGCACACTACTAAGGGGGGAGACCCAGTACTTC
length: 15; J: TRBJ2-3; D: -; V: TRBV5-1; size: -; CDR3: CASSFGNRPTDTQYF; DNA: TGCGCCAGCAGCTTTGGTAACAGGCCCACAGATACGCAGTATTTT
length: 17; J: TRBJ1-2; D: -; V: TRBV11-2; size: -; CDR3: CASRLGMARGSNYGYTF; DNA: TGTGCCAGCAGACTTGGTATGGCACGAGGCTCTAACTATGGCTACACCTTC
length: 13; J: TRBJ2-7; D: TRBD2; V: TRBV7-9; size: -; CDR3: CASSLVAGHEQYF; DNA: TGTGCCAGCAGCTTAGTAGCGGGCCACGAGCAGTACTTC
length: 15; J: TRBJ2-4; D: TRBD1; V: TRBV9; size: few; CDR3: CASSVDGTGGNIQYF; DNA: TGTGCCAGCAGCGTAGATGGTACAGGGGGAAACATTCAGTACTTC
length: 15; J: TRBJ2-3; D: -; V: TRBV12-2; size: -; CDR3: CAKNKGGPIQGTQYF; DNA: TGTGCAAAAAACAAGGGGGGGCCCATTCAAGGAACGCAGTATTTT
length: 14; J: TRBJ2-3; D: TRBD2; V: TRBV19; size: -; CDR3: CASMSSGGTDTQYF; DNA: TGTGCCAGTATGTCTAGCGGGGGCACAGATACGCAGTATTTT
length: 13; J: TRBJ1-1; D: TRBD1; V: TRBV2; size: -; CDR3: CASRKQGEGEAFF; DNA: TGTGCCAGCAGAAAACAGGGGGAGGGTGAAGCTTTCTTT
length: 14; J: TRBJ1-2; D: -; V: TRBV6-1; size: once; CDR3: CASSEARAFYGYTF; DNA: TGTGCCAGCAGTGAAGCCCGAGCTTTCTATGGCTACACCTTC
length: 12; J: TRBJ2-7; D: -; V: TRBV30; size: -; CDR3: CAWSVQGSEQYF; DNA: TGTGCCTGGAGTGTACAAGGGAGCGAGCAGTACTTC
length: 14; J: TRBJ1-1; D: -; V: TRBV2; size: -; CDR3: CASSYYESSHEAFF; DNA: TGTGCCAGCAGCTACTATGAGAGTTCCCATGAAGCTTTCTTT
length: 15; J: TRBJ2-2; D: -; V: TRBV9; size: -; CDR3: CASSVKGDNTGELFF; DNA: TGTGCCAGCAGCGTAAAAGGGGATAACACCGGGGAGCTGTTTTTT
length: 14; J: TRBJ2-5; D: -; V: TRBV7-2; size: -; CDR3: CASSLEHRQETQYF; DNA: TGTGCCAGCAGCTTAGAACACCGCCAAGAGACCCAGTACTTC
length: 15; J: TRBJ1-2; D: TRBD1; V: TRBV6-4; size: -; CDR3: CASSLHGTGAEGYTF; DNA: TGTGCCAGCAGTCTCCACGGGACAGGGGCAGAAGGCTACACCTTC
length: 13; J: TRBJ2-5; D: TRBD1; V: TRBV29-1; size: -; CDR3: CSVGPGTGGTQYF; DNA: TGCAGCGTGGGACCCGGGACAGGGGGTACCCAGTACTTC
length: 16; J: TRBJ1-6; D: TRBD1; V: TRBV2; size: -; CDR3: CASRQGARSYNSPLHF; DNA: TGTGCCAGCAGACAGGGGGCGCGGTCCTATAATTCACCCCTCCACTTT
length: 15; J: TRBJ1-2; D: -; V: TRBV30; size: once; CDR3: CAWSVHGIFNYGYTF; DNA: TGTGCCTGGAGTGTACACGGGATTTTTAACTATGGCTACACCTTC
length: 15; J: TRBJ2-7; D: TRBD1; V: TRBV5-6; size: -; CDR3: CASRETGQGTYEQYF; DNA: TGTGCCAGCAGGGAGACGGGACAGGGAACCTACGAGCAGTACTTC
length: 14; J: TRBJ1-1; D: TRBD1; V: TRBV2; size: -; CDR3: CASRRTGRNTEAFF; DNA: TGTGCCAGCAGGAGGACAGGGAGGAACACTGAAGCTTTCTTT
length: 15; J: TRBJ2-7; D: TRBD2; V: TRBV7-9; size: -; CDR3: CASTPWGGGYYEQYF; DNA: TGTGCCAGCACCCCATGGGGCGGGGGGTACTACGAGCAGTACTTC
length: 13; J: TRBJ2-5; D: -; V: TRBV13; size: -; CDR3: CASSSYRGETQYF; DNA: TGTGCCAGCAGCTCCTATAGGGGAGAGACCCAGTACTTC
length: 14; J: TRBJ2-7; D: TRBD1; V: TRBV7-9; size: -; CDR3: CASSLGQLADEQYF; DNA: TGTGCCAGCAGCTTGGGACAGCTCGCGGACGAGCAGTACTTC
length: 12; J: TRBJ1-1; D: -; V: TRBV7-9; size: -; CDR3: CASSFIGTEAFF; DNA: TGTGCCAGCAGCTTCATCGGCACTGAAGCTTTCTTT
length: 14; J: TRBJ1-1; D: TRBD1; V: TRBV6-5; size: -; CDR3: CASTYRRQGAEAFF; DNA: TGTGCCAGCACCTACCGAAGGCAGGGGGCTGAAGCTTTCTTT
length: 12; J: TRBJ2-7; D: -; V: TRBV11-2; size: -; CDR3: CASSLVLYEQYF; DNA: TGTGCCAGCAGCTTAGTTCTCTACGAGCAGTACTTC